The sequence of this TCR beta chain was determined in a study of T cells in localized non-small cell lung cancer (TCRdb year 2020). Background on the whole study: T cell repertoires of approximately 250 early-stage NSCLC patients were analyzed, with tumors being compared against uninvolved tumor-adjacent lungs. The cohort comprised roughly 230 treatment-naïve NSCLC patients with resected, localized lung tumors. Of the NSCLC patients, roughly 130 were male and about a hundred were female, and the mean age was around 70 years. What the study reported, not specific to this receptor: Uninvolved tumor-adjacent lung showed the highest T cell clonality, higher than tumor, which suggests more focused antigenic responses in the uninvolved tumor-adjacent lung. Because multi-region tumor sequencing was not performed, intratumor heterogeneity could not be ruled out. Of the top 100 tumor clones, a median of 57 were detected in paired uninvolved adjacent lung; under 35 were also among that lung's top 100. Since the design was exploratory, TCR variables were selected using unadjusted p-values with no false-discovery rate correction. Longer overall survival was associated with higher T cell density in blood, whereas shorter survival was associated with higher clonality in adjacent lung.

The immunoSEQ Assay was used to sequence TCR beta CDR3 regions from DNA. In the authors' own workflow: To compute T cell density, TCR beta template counts were normalized to usable DNA, which was estimated by amplifying housekeeping genes. The preseqR package was used to estimate richness by extrapolating to 400,000 templates for PBMC samples and to 120,000 templates for tissue samples. Clonality was taken to be one minus Pielou's evenness. To identify tissue-enriched TCRs, differential abundance testing was run on productive amino-acid clonotypes with a minimum total count of 5 and an alpha of 0.1. Repertoire overlap between compartments was quantified with the Jaccard Index and Morisita Overlap Index. TCR beta CDR3s were clustered by GLIPH together with public tetramer-defined viral CDR3s, and at least three viral sequences plus V-gene enrichment were required for viral motifs. TCRdb obtained this table from immuneACCESS and retained in-frame rearrangements with V and J assigned. These tables miss some clones; where compared with another copy, unresolved V genes account for less than half of the shortfall, and the remainder is unexplained. V, J and clone size are those of that table, while D and trimming were read from the DNA. The table for this sample lists 13,000 to 15,000 clones; roughly 90% of them were counted only once. 2.5% to 3% of the sample rests with the top ten.

As regards this clone: It has no known antigen specificity. Base qualities are missing; no much larger clone stands one base away.

At diagnosis, peripheral blood, uninvolved tumor-adjacent lung and tumor were collected and stored as a combination of fresh-frozen and FFPE material. For TCR repertoire profiling, blood samples were analyzed in the form of peripheral blood mononuclear cells. V ends up 4 bases short and J 0 bases short, with an unmatched junction base count of 7. The CDR3 goes from the cysteine to the phenylalanine over 15 residues. The entry retains the CDR3 DNA only, 45 bases that are in frame from base 1. Per the germline V gene (reference sequence), SGHNT is the CDR1 and YYREEE is the CDR2. Sample: peripheral blood mononuclear cells, taken before any cancer treatment. The chain couples TRBV5-4 to TRBJ2-7; 7 bases in the middle match TRBD1. The receptor's source is a man aged 40 to 70 with stage III lung adenocarcinoma. The CDR3 sequence is CASSTTGTFSYEQYF. The DNA is as follows: TGTGCCAGCAGCACGACAGGGACATTCTCCTACGAGCAGTACTTC.